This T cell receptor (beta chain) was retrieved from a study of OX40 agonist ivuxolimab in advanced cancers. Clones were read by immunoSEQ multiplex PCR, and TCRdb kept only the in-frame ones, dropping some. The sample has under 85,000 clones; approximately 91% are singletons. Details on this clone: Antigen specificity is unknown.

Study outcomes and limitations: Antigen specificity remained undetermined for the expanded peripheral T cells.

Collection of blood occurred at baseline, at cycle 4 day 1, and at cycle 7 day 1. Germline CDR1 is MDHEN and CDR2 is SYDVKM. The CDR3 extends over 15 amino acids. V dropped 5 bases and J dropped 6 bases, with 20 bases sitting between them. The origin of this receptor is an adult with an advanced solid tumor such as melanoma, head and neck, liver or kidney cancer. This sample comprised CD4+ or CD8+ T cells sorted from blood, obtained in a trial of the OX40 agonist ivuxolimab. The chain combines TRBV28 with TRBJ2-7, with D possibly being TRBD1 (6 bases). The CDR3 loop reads CASSPLQGFGREQYF. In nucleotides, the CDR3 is TGTGCCAGCAGTCCCCTACAGGGTTTCGGACGCGAGCAGTACTTC.